Detailed here is one T cell receptor (beta chain). What it recognizes is unknown. Assay used: immunoSEQ multiplex PCR; TCRdb lists only in-frame clones, some missing. The sample shows fewer than 35,000 clones, roughly 94% of them seen only once. Trimming stripped 6 bases from V and 0 bases from J, with 9 bases between. The CDR3 is 14 amino acids. The germline CDR1 and CDR2 sequences are MNHNS and SASEGT. The sample comes from a study of T cells in localized non-small cell lung cancer. The study's findings and limits: Clonality peaked in uninvolved adjacent lung rather than tumor.

This clonotype was obtained from a woman aged 35-75 years with stage I lung adenocarcinoma. V and J are TRBV6-1 and TRBJ1-3; a possible D gene is TRBD1 (5 bases). Sequenced here: peripheral blood, sampled before any cancer treatment. CDR3 nucleotide sequence: TGTGCCAGCAGGGGGACCGTCTCTGGAAACACCATATATTTT. Amino acids: CASRGTVSGNTIYF.